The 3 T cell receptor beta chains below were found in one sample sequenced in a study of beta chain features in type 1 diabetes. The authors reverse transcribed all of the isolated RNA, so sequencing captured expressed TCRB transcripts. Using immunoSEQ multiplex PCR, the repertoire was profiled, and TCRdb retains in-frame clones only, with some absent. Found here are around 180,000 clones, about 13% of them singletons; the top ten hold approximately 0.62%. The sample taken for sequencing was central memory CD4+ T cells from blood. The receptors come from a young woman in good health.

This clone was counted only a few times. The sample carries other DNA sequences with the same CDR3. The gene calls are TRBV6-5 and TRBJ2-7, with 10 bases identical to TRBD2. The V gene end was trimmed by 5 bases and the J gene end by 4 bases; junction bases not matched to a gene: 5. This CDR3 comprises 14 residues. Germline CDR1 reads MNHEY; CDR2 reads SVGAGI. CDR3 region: CASSPGLATYEQYF. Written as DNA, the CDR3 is TGTGCCAGCAGTCCGGGACTAGCGACTTACGAGCAGTACTTC.

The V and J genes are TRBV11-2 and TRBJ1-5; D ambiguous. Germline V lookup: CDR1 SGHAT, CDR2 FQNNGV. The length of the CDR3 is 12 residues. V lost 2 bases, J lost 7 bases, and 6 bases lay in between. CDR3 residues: CASSLSGQPQHF. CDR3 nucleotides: TGTGCCAGCAGCTTATCGGGGCAGCCCCAGCATTTT.

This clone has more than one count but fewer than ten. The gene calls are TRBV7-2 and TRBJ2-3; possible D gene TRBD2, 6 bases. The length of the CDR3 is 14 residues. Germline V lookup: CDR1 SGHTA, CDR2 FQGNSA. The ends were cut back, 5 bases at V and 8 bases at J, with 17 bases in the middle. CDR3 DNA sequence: TGTGCCAGCAGCCGGAACCCTTCCGGGAGTACGCAGTATTTT. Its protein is CASSRNPSGSTQYF.